This T cell receptor beta chain was obtained from a study of blood T cell repertoires in COVID-19. About the study: Donors in the United States, Italy and Spain gave samples during acute or convalescent COVID-19. The cDNA or gDNA used as material had been derived from T cells, B-cell-depleted T cells, or PBMCs.

The CDR3 is 15 residues long. V lost 7 bases and J lost 4; bases outside the gene matches: 10. CDR1 SEHNR and CDR2 FQNEAQ come from the germline V gene (reference sequence). Authors' analysis steps: Amplified reference gene primers provided the basis for estimating nucleated cell counts. Measured with immunoSEQ multiplex PCR; TCRdb has only the in-frame clones, and not every one. The DNA gave D and trimming, while V, J and clone size come from that table. Counted here are under 300,000 clones, roughly 80% occurring once; the ten biggest clones make up around 3.3%. Sequenced sample: peripheral blood. V usage is TRBV7-9 and J usage is TRBJ1-1; the match to TRBD1 covers 9 bases. This receptor was identified in a woman aged 18-29 years with acute or convalescent COVID-19. The CDR3 region has the DNA TGTGCCAGCACCCCGGGACAGGGTAAGGGCACTGAAGCTTTCTTT. Translation: CASTPGQGKGTEAFF.